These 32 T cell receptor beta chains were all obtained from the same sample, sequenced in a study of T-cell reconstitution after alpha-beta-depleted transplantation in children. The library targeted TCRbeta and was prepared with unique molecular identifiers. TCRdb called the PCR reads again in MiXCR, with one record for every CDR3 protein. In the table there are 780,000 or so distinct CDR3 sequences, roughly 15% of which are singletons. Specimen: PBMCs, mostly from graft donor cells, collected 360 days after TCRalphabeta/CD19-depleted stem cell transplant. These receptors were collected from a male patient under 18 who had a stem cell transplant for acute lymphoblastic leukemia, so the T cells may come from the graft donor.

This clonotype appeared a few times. For the CDR3, the DNA is TGTGCCAGCAGTGAAGACAGGCCCCCCTATGGCTACACCTTC. Translating gives CASSEDRPPYGYTF. V is TRBV25-1 and J is TRBJ1-2; D may be TRBD1 (6 bases). The CDR3 is 14 amino acids. Trimming removed 2 bases at V and 4 bases at J, with 11 bases between. The germline CDR1 and CDR2 sequences are MGHDK and SYGVNS.

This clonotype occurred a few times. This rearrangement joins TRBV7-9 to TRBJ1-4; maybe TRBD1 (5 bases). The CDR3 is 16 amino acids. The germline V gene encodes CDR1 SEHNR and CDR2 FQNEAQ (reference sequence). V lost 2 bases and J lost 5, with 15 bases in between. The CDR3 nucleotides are TGTGCCAGCAGCTTATCGGGGACCGCAGTGAATGAAAAACTGTTTTTT. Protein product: CASSLSGTAVNEKLFF.

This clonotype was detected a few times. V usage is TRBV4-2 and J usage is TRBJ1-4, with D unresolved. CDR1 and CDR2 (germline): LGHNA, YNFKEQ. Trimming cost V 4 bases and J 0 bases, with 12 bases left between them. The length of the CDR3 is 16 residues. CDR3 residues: CASSLSHSATNEKLFF. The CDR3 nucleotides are TGTGCCAGCAGCCTCTCCCACAGTGCAACTAATGAAAAACTGTTTTTT.

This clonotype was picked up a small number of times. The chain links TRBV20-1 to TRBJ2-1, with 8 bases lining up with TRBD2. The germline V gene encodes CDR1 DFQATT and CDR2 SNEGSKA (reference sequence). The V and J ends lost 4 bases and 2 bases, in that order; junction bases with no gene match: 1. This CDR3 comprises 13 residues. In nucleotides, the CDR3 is TGCAGTGCTACGGGACTAGCCTACAATGAGCAGTTCTTC. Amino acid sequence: CSATGLAYNEQFF.

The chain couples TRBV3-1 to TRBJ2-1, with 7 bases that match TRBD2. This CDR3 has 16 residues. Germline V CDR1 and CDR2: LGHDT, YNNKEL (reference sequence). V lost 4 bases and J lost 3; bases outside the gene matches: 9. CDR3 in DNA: TGTGCCAGCAGCCGATTAGAAGCGGGATACTACAATGAGCAGTTCTTC. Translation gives CASSRLEAGYYNEQFF.

CDR3 nucleotides: TGTGCCAGCAGCGATGGGGCGGGAGTTCGGAGCACAGATACGCAGTATTTT. Its protein is CASSDGAGVRSTDTQYF. The chain employs TRBV9 and TRBJ2-3; the match to TRBD2 covers 7 bases. Germline V gives CDR1 SGDLS, CDR2 YYNGEE. This CDR3 is built from 17 residues. After removal of 3 bases from V and 0 bases from J, the junction contained 10 bases not matched to a gene.

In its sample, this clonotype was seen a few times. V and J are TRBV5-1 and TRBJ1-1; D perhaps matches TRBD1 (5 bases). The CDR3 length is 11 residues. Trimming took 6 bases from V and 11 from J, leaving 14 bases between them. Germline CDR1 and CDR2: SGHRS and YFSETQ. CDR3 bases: TGCGCCAGCATGCAGGGACCGAAGGCTTTCTTT. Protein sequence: CASMQGPKAFF.

DNA for the CDR3: TGTGCCAGCAGCGTAGAAGGGGGCCCCACCGCAGATACGCAGTATTTT. Protein sequence: CASSVEGGPTADTQYF. This chain connects TRBV9 to TRBJ2-3; the match to TRBD1 covers 7 bases. The germline V gene has CDR1 SGDLS and CDR2 YYNGEE. V gave up 0 bases and J gave up 4 bases; unmatched junction bases: 8. The CDR3 runs to 16 residues.

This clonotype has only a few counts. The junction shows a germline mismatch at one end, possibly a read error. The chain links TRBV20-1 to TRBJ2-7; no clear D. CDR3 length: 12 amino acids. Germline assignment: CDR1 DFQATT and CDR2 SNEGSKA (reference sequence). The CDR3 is CSARVSPYAQYF. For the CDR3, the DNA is TGCAGTGCTAGAGTTAGCCCCTACGCGCAGTACTTC.

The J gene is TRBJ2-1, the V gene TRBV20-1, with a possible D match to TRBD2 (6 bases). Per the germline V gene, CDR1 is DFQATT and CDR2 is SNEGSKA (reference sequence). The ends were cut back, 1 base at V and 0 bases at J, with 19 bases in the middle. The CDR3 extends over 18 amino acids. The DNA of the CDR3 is TGCAGTGCTAGAGTGGAGGGCTCCCCTGTGGGCTCCTACAATGAGCAGTTCTTC. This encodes CSARVEGSPVGSYNEQFF.

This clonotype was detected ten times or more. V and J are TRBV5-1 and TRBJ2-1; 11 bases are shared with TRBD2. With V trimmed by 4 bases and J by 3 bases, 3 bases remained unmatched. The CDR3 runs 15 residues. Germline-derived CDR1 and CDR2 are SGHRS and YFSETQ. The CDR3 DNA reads TGCGCCAGCAGCGTACTAGCGGGAGACTACAATGAGCAGTTCTTC. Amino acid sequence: CASSVLAGDYNEQFF.

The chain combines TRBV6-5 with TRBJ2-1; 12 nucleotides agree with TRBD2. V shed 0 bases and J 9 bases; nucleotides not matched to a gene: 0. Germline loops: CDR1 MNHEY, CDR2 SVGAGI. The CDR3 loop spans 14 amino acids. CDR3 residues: CASSYSTSGSEQFF. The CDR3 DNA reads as TGTGCCAGCAGTTACTCGACTAGCGGGAGTGAGCAGTTCTTC.

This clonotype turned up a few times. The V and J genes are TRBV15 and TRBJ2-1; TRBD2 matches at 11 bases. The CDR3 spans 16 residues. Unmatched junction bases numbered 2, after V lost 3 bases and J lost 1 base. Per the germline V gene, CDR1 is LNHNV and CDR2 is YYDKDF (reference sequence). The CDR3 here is CATSSLAGGSYNEQFF. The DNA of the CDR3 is TGTGCCACCAGCAGCCTAGCGGGAGGTTCCTACAATGAGCAGTTCTTC.

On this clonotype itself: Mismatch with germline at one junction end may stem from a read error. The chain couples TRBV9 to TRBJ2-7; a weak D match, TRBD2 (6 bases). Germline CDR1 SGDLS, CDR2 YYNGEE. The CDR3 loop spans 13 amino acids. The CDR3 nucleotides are TGTGCCAGCAGCGTAGGACTAGATCAATGTGGGCTTTTC. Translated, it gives CASSVGLDQCGLF.

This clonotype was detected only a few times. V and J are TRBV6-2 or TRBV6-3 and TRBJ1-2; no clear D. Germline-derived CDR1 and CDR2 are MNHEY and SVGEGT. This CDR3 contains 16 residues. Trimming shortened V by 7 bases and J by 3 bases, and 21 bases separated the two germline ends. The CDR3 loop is CASTQDGSLGHYGYTF. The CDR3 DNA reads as TGTGCCAGCACTCAGGACGGGAGCCTTGGCCACTATGGCTACACCTTC.

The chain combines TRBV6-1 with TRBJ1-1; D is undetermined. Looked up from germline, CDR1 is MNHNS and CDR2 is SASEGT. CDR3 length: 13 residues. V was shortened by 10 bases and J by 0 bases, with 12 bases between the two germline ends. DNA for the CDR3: TGTGCCACCCACGGAGTCATGAACACTGAAGCTTTCTTT. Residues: CATHGVMNTEAFF.

The CDR3 region is CASRIWGPFVNTGELFF. The CDR3 DNA sequence: TGTGCCAGCAGAATTTGGGGACCCTTTGTGAACACCGGGGAGCTGTTTTTT. The chain is built from TRBV6-1 and TRBJ2-2; D assignment may be TRBD1 or TRBD2 (5 bases each). The germline CDR1 and CDR2 sequences are MNHNS and SASEGT. The ends were cut back, 6 bases at V and 1 base at J, with 18 bases in the middle. The length of the CDR3 is 17 residues.

DNA of the CDR3: TGTGCCAGCAGCCAGGGGCCCGACACAGATACGCAGTATTTT. This encodes CASSQGPDTDTQYF. V usage is TRBV6-1 and J usage is TRBJ2-3; a possible D gene is TRBD1 (6 bases). V lost 6 bases and J lost 2, with 12 bases in between. The V gene's germline CDR1 is MNHNS and CDR2 SASEGT. The CDR3 extends over 14 amino acids.

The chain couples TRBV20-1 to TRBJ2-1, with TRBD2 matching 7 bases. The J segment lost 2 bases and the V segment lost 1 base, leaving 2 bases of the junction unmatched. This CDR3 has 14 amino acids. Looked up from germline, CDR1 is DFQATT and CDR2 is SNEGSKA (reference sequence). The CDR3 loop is CSARVGTTYNEQFF. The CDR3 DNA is TGCAGTGCTAGAGTGGGGACTACCTACAATGAGCAGTTCTTC.

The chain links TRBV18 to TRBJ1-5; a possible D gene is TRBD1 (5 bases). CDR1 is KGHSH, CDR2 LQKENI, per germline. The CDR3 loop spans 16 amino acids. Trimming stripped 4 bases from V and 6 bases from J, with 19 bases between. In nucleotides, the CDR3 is TGTGCCAGCTCACTGCAGGGTGGAGGATTTATTCAGCCCCAGCATTTT. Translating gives CASSLQGGGFIQPQHF.

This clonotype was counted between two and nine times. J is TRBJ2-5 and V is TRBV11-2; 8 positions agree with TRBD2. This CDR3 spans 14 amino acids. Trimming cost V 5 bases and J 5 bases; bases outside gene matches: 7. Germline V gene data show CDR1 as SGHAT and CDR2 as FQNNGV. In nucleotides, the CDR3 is TGTGCCAGCAGCCCGATGGGACTAGGGGAGACCCAGTACTTC. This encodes CASSPMGLGETQYF.

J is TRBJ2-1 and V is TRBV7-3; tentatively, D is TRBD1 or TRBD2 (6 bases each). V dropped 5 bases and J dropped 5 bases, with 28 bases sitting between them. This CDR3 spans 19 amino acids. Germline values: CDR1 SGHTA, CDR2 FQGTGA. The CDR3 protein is CASSPIGGKGFGVDNEQFF. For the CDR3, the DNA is TGTGCCAGCAGCCCCATAGGGGGGAAGGGATTTGGAGTGGACAATGAGCAGTTCTTC.

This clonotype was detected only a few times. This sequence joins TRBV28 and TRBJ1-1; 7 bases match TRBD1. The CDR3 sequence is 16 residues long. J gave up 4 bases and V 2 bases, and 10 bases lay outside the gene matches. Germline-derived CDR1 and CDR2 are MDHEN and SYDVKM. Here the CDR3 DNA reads TGTGCCAGCAGTTTAGGTGTCGGGACAGTGGGCACTGAAGCTTTCTTT. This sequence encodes CASSLGVGTVGTEAFF.

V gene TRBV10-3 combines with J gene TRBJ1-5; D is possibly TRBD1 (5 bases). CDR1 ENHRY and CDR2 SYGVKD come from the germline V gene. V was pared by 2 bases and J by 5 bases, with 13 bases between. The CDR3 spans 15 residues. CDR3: CAISEPGTAYQPQHF. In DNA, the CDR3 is TGTGCCATCAGTGAGCCCGGGACCGCCTATCAGCCCCAGCATTTT.

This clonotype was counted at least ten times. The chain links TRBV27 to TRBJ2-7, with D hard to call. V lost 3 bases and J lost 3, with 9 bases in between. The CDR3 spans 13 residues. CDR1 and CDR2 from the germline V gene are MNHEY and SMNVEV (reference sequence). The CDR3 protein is CASSFGQDYEQYF. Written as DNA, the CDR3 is TGTGCCAGCAGTTTTGGTCAGGACTACGAGCAGTACTTC.

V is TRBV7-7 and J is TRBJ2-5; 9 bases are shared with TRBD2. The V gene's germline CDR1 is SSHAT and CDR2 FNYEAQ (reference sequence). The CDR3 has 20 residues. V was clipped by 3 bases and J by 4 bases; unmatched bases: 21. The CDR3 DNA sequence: TGTGCCAGCAGCTTGCGCCCCGGTGGCCTTAGCGGGAGTGGGGGAGAGACCCAGTACTTC. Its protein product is CASSLRPGGLSGSGGETQYF.

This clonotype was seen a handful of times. In DNA, the CDR3 is TGCAGTGCCCTTGGGATTCTAGCGGGAAGAGGCAATGAGCAGTTCTTC. This translates into CSALGILAGRGNEQFF. V gene TRBV20-1 combines with J gene TRBJ2-1, with 9 bases aligning to TRBD2. The length of the CDR3 is 16 residues. CDR1 and CDR2 (germline): DFQATT, SNEGSKA (reference sequence). Trimming cost V 6 bases and J 6 bases; bases outside gene matches: 15.

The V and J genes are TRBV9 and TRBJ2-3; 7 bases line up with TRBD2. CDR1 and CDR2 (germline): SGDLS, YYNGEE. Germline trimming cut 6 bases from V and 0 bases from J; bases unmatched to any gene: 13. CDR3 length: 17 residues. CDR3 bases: TGTGCCAGCACCAACGACGGCGGGGGAACCAGCACAGATACGCAGTATTTT. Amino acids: CASTNDGGGTSTDTQYF.

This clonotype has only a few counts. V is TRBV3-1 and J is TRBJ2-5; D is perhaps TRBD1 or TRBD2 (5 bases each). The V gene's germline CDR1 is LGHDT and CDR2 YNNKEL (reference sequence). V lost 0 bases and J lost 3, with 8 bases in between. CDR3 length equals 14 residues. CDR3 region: CASSQDWGKETQYF. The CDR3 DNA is TGTGCCAGCAGCCAAGATTGGGGGAAAGAGACCCAGTACTTC.

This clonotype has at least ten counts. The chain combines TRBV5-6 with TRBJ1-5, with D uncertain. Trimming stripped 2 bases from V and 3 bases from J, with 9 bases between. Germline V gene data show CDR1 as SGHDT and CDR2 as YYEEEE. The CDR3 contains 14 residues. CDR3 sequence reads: CASSFWTDNQPQHF. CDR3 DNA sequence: TGTGCCAGCAGCTTTTGGACGGACAATCAGCCCCAGCATTTT.

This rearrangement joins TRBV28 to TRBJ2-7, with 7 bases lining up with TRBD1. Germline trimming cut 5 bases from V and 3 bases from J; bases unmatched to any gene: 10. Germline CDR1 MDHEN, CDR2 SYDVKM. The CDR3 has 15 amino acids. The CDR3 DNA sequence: TGTGCCAGCAGTATAAGGACAGGAGAGGGCTACGAGCAGTACTTC. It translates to CASSIRTGEGYEQYF. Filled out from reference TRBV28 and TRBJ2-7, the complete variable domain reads DVKVTQSSRYLVKRTGEKVFLECVQDMDHENMFWYRQDPGLGLRLIYFSYDVKMKEKGDIPEGYSVSREKKERFSLILESASTNQTSMYLCASSIRTGEGYEQYFGPGTRLTVT.

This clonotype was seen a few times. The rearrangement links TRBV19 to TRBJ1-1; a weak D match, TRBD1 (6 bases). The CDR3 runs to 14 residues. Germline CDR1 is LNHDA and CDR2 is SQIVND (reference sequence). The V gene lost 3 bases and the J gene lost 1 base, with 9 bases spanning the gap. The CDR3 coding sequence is TGTGCCAGTAGTATCCAGACAGGGAACACTGAAGCTTTCTTT. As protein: CASSIQTGNTEAFF.